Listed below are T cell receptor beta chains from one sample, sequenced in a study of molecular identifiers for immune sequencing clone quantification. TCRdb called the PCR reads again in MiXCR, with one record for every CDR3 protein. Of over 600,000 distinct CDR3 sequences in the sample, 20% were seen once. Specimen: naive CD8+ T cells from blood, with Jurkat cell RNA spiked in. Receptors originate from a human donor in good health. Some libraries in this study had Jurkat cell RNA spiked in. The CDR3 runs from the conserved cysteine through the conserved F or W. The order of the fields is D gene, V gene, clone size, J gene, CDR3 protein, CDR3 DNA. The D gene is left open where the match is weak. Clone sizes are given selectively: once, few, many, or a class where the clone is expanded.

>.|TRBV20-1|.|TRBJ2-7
CSANDRSHEQYF
TGCAGTGCCAACGATCGATCCCACGAGCAGTACTTC
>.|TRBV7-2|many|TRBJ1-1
CASSRVSGDTEAFF
TGTGCCAGCAGTAGGGTCAGCGGAGATACTGAAGCTTTCTTT
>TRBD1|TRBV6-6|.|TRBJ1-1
CASPPPGGEGNTEAFF
TGTGCCAGCCCCCCCCCAGGGGGCGAAGGGAACACTGAAGCTTTCTTT
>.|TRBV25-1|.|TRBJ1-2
CASSESRWETSWTNYGYTF
TGTGCCAGCAGTGAATCCCGTTGGGAGACCTCTTGGACTAACTATGGCTACACCTTC
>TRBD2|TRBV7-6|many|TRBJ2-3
CAIVGREVDTQYF
TGTGCCATCGTAGGGCGGGAGGTAGATACGCAGTATTTT
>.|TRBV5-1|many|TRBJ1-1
CASSLHPGEVNTEAFF
TGCGCCAGCAGCCTCCACCCGGGGGAGGTGAACACTGAAGCTTTCTTT
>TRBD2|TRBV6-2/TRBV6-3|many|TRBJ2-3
CASTASSGEPTDTQYF
TGTGCCAGCACCGCCTCTAGCGGGGAGCCCACAGATACGCAGTATTTT
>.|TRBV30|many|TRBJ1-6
CAWSVRQGISPLHF
TGTGCCTGGAGTGTGCGGCAGGGAATTTCACCCCTCCACTTT
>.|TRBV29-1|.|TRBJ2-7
CSVRTGSGYEQYF
TGCAGCGTGAGAACAGGGTCAGGCTACGAGCAGTACTTC
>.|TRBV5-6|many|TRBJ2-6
CASPTRGTGSSGANVLTF
TGTGCCAGCCCTACACGTGGAACAGGGAGCTCTGGGGCCAACGTCCTGACTTTC
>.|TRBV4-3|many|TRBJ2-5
CASSQAVAAVPQETQYF
TGCGCCAGCAGCCAAGCGGTTGCGGCAGTCCCCCAAGAGACCCAGTACTTC
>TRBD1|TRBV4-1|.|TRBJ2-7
CACSQDRGSSYEQYF
TGCGCCTGCAGCCAAGACAGGGGGAGCTCCTACGAGCAGTACTTC
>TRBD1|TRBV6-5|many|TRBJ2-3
CASSYRYGTGLAADTQYF
TGTGCCAGCAGTTACCGATACGGGACAGGGCTGGCGGCAGATACGCAGTATTTT
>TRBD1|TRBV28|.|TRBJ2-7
CASSTLTGGGYEQYF
TGTGCCAGCAGTACGCTGACAGGGGGCGGATACGAGCAGTACTTC
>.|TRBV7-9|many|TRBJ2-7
CASREGAGYYEQYF
TGTGCCAGCAGGGAGGGGGCAGGGTACTACGAGCAGTACTTC
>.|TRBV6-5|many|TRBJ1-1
CASSLQGLVETEAFF
TGTGCCAGCAGCCTACAGGGATTAGTTGAAACTGAAGCTTTCTTT
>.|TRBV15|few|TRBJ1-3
CATSRDLVGGISGNTIYF
TGTGCCACCAGCAGAGATCTAGTAGGGGGTATCTCTGGAAACACCATATATTTT
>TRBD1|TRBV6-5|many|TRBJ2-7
CASSYVQGADEQYF
TGTGCCAGCAGTTACGTTCAGGGGGCCGACGAGCAGTACTTC
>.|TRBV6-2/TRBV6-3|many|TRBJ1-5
CASCFGDSNQPQHF
TGTGCCAGCTGCTTCGGGGATAGCAATCAGCCCCAGCATTTT
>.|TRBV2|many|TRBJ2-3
CASKEEPSTDTQYF
TGTGCCAGCAAAGAGGAGCCTAGCACAGATACGCAGTATTTT
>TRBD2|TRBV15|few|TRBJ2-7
CATSSWTSGILLSSYEQYF
TGTGCCACCAGCTCCTGGACTAGCGGGATCCTTTTGAGCTCCTACGAGCAGTACTTC
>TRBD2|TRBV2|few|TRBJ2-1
CASSERLAGPYNEQFF
TGTGCCAGCAGTGAAAGGCTAGCGGGACCTTACAATGAGCAGTTCTTC
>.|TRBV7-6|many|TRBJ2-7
CASSSSDEQYF
TGTGCCAGCAGCTCCAGCGACGAGCAGTACTTC
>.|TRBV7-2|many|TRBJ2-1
CASSPVVYEQFF
TGTGCCAGCAGCCCCGTCGTCTATGAGCAGTTCTTC
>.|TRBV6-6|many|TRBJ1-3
CASNTDRTGNTIYF
TGTGCCAGCAACACCGACCGCACTGGAAACACCATATATTTT
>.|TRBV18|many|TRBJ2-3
CASSPESPTHGGPDTQYF
TGTGCCAGCTCACCAGAAAGTCCAACTCATGGTGGTCCAGATACGCAGTATTTT
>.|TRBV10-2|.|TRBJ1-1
CASSESRRQAGNTEAFF
TGCGCCAGCAGTGAGTCAAGAAGGCAGGCTGGGAACACTGAAGCTTTCTTT
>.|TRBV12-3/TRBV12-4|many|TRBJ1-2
CASSLNPETAYGYTF
TGTGCCAGCAGTTTGAATCCCGAGACAGCCTATGGCTACACCTTC
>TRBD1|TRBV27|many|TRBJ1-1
CASSLSAAGQGLNTEAFF
TGTGCCAGCAGTTTATCAGCCGCGGGACAGGGGTTGAACACTGAAGCTTTCTTT